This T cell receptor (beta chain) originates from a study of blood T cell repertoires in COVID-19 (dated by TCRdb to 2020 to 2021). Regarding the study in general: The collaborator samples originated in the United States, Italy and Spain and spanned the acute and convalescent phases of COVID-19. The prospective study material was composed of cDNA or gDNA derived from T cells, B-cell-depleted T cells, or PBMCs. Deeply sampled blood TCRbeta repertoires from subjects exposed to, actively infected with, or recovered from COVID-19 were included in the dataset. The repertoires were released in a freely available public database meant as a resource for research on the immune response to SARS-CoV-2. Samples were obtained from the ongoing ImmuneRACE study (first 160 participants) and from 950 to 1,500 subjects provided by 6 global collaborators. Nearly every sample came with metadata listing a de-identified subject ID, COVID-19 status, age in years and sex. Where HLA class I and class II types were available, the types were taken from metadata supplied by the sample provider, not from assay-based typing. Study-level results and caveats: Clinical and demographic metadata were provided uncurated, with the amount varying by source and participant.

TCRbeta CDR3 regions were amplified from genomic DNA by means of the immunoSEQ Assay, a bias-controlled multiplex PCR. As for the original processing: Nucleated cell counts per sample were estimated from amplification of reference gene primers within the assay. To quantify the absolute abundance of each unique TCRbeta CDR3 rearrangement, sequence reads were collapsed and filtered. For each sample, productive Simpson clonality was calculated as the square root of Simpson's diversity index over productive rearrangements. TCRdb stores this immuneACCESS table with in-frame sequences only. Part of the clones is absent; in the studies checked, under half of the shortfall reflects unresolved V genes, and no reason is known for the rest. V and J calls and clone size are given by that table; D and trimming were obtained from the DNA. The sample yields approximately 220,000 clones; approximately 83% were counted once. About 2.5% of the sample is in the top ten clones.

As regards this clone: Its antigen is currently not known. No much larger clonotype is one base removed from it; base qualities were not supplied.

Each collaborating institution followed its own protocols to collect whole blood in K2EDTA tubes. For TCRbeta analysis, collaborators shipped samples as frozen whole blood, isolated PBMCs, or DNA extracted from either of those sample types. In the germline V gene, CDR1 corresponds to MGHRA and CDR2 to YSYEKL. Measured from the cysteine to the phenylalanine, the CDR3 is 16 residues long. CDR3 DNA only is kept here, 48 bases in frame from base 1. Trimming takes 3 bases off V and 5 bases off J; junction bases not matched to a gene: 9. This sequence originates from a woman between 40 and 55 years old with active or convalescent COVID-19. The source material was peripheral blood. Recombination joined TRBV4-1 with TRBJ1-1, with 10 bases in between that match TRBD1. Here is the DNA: TGCGCCAGCAGCCACTCGGATGGGGACAGGGGTACTGAAGCTTTCTTT. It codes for CASSHSDGDRGTEAFF.